A selection of T cell receptor beta chains follows, all from one sample in a study of cytomegalovirus exposure and HLA in healthy donors. Generated by immunoSEQ multiplex PCR, the TCRdb table keeps only in-frame clones and is missing some. The sample lists roughly 240,000 clones, roughly 73% seen once, with under 0.6% in the top ten. Sequencing was done on a sample of PBMCs. The receptors originated from a boy between 10 and 17 years old in good health and CMV-seronegative. Each CDR3 is given with its conserved first and last residue. D genes are given only for firm matches. The size entry is marked missing in some rows and otherwise reads once, few, many or a size class.

J,size,V,D,CDR3,DNA
TRBJ2-2,NA,TRBV2,NA,CARDRDSGAGELFF,TGTGCCAGGGACCGGGACTCGGGCGCCGGGGAGCTGTTTTTT
TRBJ2-1,NA,TRBV7-9,NA,CASSLGGYEQFF,TGTGCCAGCAGCTTAGGAGGCTATGAGCAGTTCTTC
TRBJ1-3,once,TRBV18,NA,CASSQGTNSGNTIYF,TGTGCCAGCTCCCAAGGGACTAATTCTGGAAACACCATATATTTT
TRBJ1-2,NA,TRBV25-1,NA,CASSEYLGGAWDGYTF,TGTGCCAGCAGTGAATATCTTGGAGGGGCCTGGGATGGCTACACCTTC
TRBJ2-3,NA,TRBV19,TRBD2,CASSKRLAGADTQYF,TGTGCCAGTAGTAAACGACTAGCGGGAGCCGATACGCAGTATTTT
TRBJ1-1,NA,TRBV7-2,NA,CASSLVGENTEAFF,TGTGCCAGCAGCTTAGTTGGAGAGAACACTGAAGCTTTCTTT
TRBJ1-1,few,TRBV27,TRBD1,CASRRDRGYPEAFF,TGTGCCAGCAGGAGGGACAGGGGCTACCCTGAAGCTTTCTTT
TRBJ2-7,few,TRBV7-6,NA,CASSLGGSTREQYF,TGTGCCAGCAGTCTAGGTGGGTCTACTCGGGAGCAGTACTTC
TRBJ2-5,NA,TRBV9,TRBD2,CASSAAPGGRAGETQYF,TGTGCCAGCAGCGCTGCCCCGGGAGGGAGGGCCGGAGAGACCCAGTACTTC
TRBJ2-1,few,TRBV5-1,TRBD2,CASSLSGDLYNEQFF,TGCGCCAGCAGCTTGAGCGGGGACCTCTACAATGAGCAGTTCTTC
TRBJ1-4,NA,TRBV7-9,TRBD1,CASSSRDRGEKLFF,TGTGCCAGCAGCAGCCGGGACAGAGGGGAAAAACTGTTTTTT
TRBJ1-4,NA,TRBV7-8,TRBD1,CASSFYRDRGRGEKLFF,TGTGCCAGCAGCTTTTACCGGGACAGGGGGCGCGGGGAAAAACTGTTTTTT
TRBJ2-7,NA,TRBV7-2,NA,CASSISYEQYF,TGTGCCAGCAGCATATCCTACGAGCAGTACTTC
TRBJ2-7,NA,TRBV30,TRBD2,CAWGGSGRAPYEQYF,TGTGCCTGGGGGGGCAGCGGGAGGGCCCCCTACGAGCAGTACTTC
TRBJ2-3,NA,TRBV5-1,NA,CASSLSLATDTQYF,TGCGCCAGCAGCTTGTCGCTAGCCACAGATACGCAGTATTTT
TRBJ1-5,few,TRBV6-1,NA,CASSEFRGRGNQPQHF,TGTGCCAGCAGTGAATTCCGGGGGAGGGGCAATCAGCCCCAGCATTTT
TRBJ2-2,NA,TRBV7-9,NA,CASSLKRPRVNVDTGELFF,TGTGCCAGCAGCTTAAAGCGGCCCCGAGTAAACGTGGACACCGGGGAGCTGTTTTTT
TRBJ1-1,NA,TRBV5-4,NA,CASSLRPAGNTEAFF,TGTGCCAGCAGCTTACGACCGGCGGGGAACACTGAAGCTTTCTTT
TRBJ2-5,NA,TRBV11-1,NA,CASSEGPAETQYF,TGTGCCAGCAGCGAGGGCCCCGCCGAGACCCAGTACTTC
TRBJ1-4,NA,TRBV11-3,NA,CASSSGFEGYRDEKLFF,TGTGCCAGCAGCTCAGGTTTTGAAGGATACAGGGACGAAAAACTGTTTTTT
TRBJ1-1,NA,TRBV11-1,NA,CASSLYRPRVRTEAFF,TGTGCCAGCAGCTTATACAGGCCCAGGGTAAGGACTGAAGCTTTCTTT
TRBJ2-2,NA,TRBV5-4,NA,CASSLGRANTGELFF,TGTGCCAGCAGCTTGGGCAGGGCTAACACCGGGGAGCTGTTTTTT
TRBJ2-1,NA,TRBV5-6,NA,CASSFGTFGEQFF,TGTGCCAGCAGCTTTGGGACTTTCGGGGAGCAGTTCTTC
TRBJ1-1,few,TRBV13,NA,CASSLGRGGEAFF,TGTGCCAGCAGCTTAGGCCGGGGGGGTGAAGCTTTCTTT
TRBJ2-2,NA,TRBV21-1,NA,CASSKKGWLYWNTGELFF,TGTGCCAGCAGCAAAAAGGGGTGGTTGTACTGGAACACCGGGGAGCTGTTTTTT
TRBJ2-5,once,TRBV18,NA,CASSPMAGYDVETQYF,TGTGCCAGCTCACCCATGGCAGGGTACGATGTGGAGACCCAGTACTTC
TRBJ1-3,NA,TRBV6-5,TRBD1,CASSRDSFSGNTIYF,TGTGCCAGCAGCCGGGACAGCTTCTCTGGAAACACCATATATTTT
TRBJ1-1,NA,TRBV7-6,NA,CASSLAGEGVTEAFF,TGTGCCAGCAGCTTAGCGGGGGAGGGGGTCACTGAAGCTTTCTTT
TRBJ1-2,NA,TRBV19,NA,CASAGQRANYGYTF,TGTGCCAGTGCAGGTCAGAGAGCTAACTATGGCTACACCTTC
TRBJ2-5,NA,TRBV19,TRBD2,CASRNRLAGRETQYF,TGTGCCAGTAGGAATCGACTAGCGGGGCGAGAGACCCAGTACTTC
TRBJ2-5,NA,TRBV7-9,NA,CASSLTGVREQYF,TGTGCCAGCAGCTTAACTGGGGTAAGGGAGCAGTACTTC
TRBJ2-7,NA,TRBV5-6,TRBD1,CASSLVGDRGARQYF,TGTGCCAGCAGCTTGGTAGGTGACAGGGGGGCCAGGCAGTACTTC
TRBJ2-3,NA,TRBV25-1,NA,CASRGVSSTDTQYF,TGTGCCAGCAGAGGAGTATCTAGCACAGATACGCAGTATTTT
TRBJ2-3,NA,TRBV2,TRBD2,CASSAILAGQDTQYF,TGTGCCAGCAGTGCAATACTAGCGGGGCAAGATACGCAGTATTTT